Listed below are T cell receptor beta chains from one sample, sequenced in a study of graft-versus-host responses after intestinal transplantation. Repertoires were generated with immunoSEQ multiplex PCR, while TCRdb's copy carries only in-frame clones and drops some. The repertoire consists of roughly 23,000 clones, with roughly 79% occurring once and the leading ten covering around 3%. This specimen was ileum tissue, taken 12 days after intestinal transplant. Every receptor here comes from a human patient who received an intestinal transplant, so some T cells may come from the graft donor. CDR3s include the opening cysteine and the closing phenylalanine or tryptophan. The D gene is left open where the match is weak. Part of the rows lack a size; the others show once, few, many or a class for expanded clones.

CASSHRQDPYEQYF	TGTGCCAGCAGCCACCGACAGGACCCATACGAGCAGTACTTC	TRBJ2-7	-	medium-sized	TRBV7-9
CASSEGQGAGYGYTF	TGTGCCAGCAGTGAAGGGCAGGGGGCAGGGTATGGCTACACCTTC	TRBJ1-2	TRBD1	-	TRBV6-1
CASRAGNTEAFF	TGTGCAAGTAGGGCGGGGAACACTGAAGCTTTCTTT	TRBJ1-1	-	-	TRBV19
CATSTRGLYGYTF	TGTGCCACCTCAACCAGGGGGCTCTATGGCTACACCTTC	TRBJ1-2	TRBD1	-	TRBV19
CASSLEGGGLSEQYF	TGTGCCAGCAGCTTAGAAGGGGGTGGTCTTTCCGAGCAGTACTTC	TRBJ2-7	-	-	TRBV7-3
CASSEAGGFYNEQFF	TGTGCCAGCAGTGAAGCGGGGGGGTTCTACAATGAGCAGTTCTTC	TRBJ2-1	TRBD2	few	TRBV2
CASELQGGVTEAFF	TGTGCCAGTGAACTCCAAGGAGGGGTGACTGAAGCTTTCTTT	TRBJ1-1	-	-	TRBV19
CASSLGQNYGYTF	TGTGCCAGCAGCTTAGGACAAAACTATGGCTACACCTTC	TRBJ1-2	-	once	TRBV7-2
CASSNPGTGYEQYF	TGTGCCAGCTCCAACCCGGGGACAGGCTACGAGCAGTACTTC	TRBJ2-7	TRBD1	-	TRBV18
CAISEVEQGTEAFF	TGTGCCATCAGTGAGGTTGAGCAGGGCACTGAAGCTTTCTTT	TRBJ1-1	-	-	TRBV10-3
CASSYSRGEKLFF	TGTGCCAGCAGTTACTCCAGGGGTGAAAAACTGTTTTTT	TRBJ1-4	-	-	TRBV6-5
CASSFGVQETQYF	TGCGCCAGCAGCTTCGGGGTGCAAGAGACCCAGTACTTC	TRBJ2-5	-	few	TRBV5-1
CASSRESGELFF	TGTGCCAGCAGCCGAGAATCCGGGGAGCTGTTTTTT	TRBJ2-2	-	-	TRBV7-6
CASRPLPLAGAETQYF	TGTGCCAGCAGGCCCCTTCCCCTAGCGGGGGCAGAGACCCAGTACTTC	TRBJ2-5	TRBD2	-	TRBV5-6
CASSLTSGTNRYNEQFF	TGTGCCAGCAGCTTAACATCCGGGACTAATAGGTACAATGAGCAGTTCTTC	TRBJ2-1	TRBD2	-	TRBV7-3
CASSAGASFTYEQYF	TGTGCCAGCAGCGCGGGGGCATCATTCACCTACGAGCAGTACTTC	TRBJ2-7	-	-	TRBV5-4
CASSHPTRRGPTDTQYF	TGCGCCAGCAGCCATCCAACCCGGCGGGGACCCACAGATACGCAGTATTTT	TRBJ2-3	-	-	TRBV4-1
CASSQTTGGESTYEQYF	TGTGCCAGCAGCCAAACAACTGGGGGGGAGTCAACCTACGAGCAGTACTTC	TRBJ2-7	TRBD2	-	TRBV7-8
CASGARADTQYF	TGTGCCAGCGGGGCCCGGGCAGATACGCAGTATTTT	TRBJ2-3	-	few	TRBV6-1
CASSRGGGANEQFF	TGTGCCAGCAGCAGGGGCGGGGGGGCCAATGAGCAGTTCTTC	TRBJ2-1	TRBD2	-	TRBV7-3
CASSVDRDTSYNSPLHF	TGTGCCAGCAGCGTTGACCGGGACACCTCCTATAATTCACCCCTCCACTTT	TRBJ1-6	-	medium-sized	TRBV9
CASSSPRGTGSYNEQFF	TGTGCCAGCAGCTCCCCCAGAGGGACAGGCTCCTACAATGAGCAGTTCTTC	TRBJ2-1	-	-	TRBV21-1
CATSEARSGELFF	TGTGCCACCAGTGAGGCCCGGAGCGGGGAGCTGTTTTTT	TRBJ2-2	-	-	TRBV27
CASSAESPRYNEQFF	TGTGCCAGCAGTGCCGAGAGCCCCCGGTACAATGAGCAGTTCTTC	TRBJ2-1	-	-	TRBV2
CASRPGAVETQYF	TGTGCCAGCAGACCAGGGGCTGTGGAGACCCAGTACTTC	TRBJ2-5	-	-	TRBV6-1
CASSWTGYSLNTEAFF	TGCGCCAGCAGCTGGACAGGCTACTCTTTGAACACTGAAGCTTTCTTT	TRBJ1-1	TRBD1	-	TRBV5-1
CASSLEGQGGYGYTF	TGTGCCAGCAGCTTAGAGGGACAGGGAGGCTATGGCTACACCTTC	TRBJ1-2	TRBD1	-	TRBV7-6
CASSVVSQSEQFF	TGTGCCAGCAGCGTAGTCTCCCAGTCGGAGCAGTTCTTC	TRBJ2-1	-	-	TRBV9
CASSWGENTEAFF	TGTGCCAGCAGTTGGGGAGAGAACACTGAAGCTTTCTTT	TRBJ1-1	-	-	TRBV27
CASSEDLVSSYEQYF	TGTGCCAGCAGTGAAGACTTGGTAAGCTCCTACGAGCAGTACTTC	TRBJ2-7	-	-	TRBV6-1
CASSQDLTGKSEQYF	TGCGCCAGCAGCCAAGATCTTACAGGGAAAAGCGAGCAGTACTTC	TRBJ2-7	-	-	TRBV4-1
CASSFRFAGNTEAFF	TGTGCCAGCAGCTTTCGGTTTGCGGGGAACACTGAAGCTTTCTTT	TRBJ1-1	-	-	TRBV5-6
CASSLAGTGSFYEQYF	TGTGCCAGCAGCTTAGCCGGGACAGGGAGTTTCTACGAGCAGTACTTC	TRBJ2-7	TRBD1	medium-sized	TRBV7-8
CASSLRLAGSTDTQYF	TGTGCCAGCAGCTTAAGGTTAGCGGGGAGCACAGATACGCAGTATTTT	TRBJ2-3	TRBD2	-	TRBV7-2
CASSLDLRDSNYGYTF	TGTGCCAGCAGCTTAGATTTGAGGGATTCCAACTATGGCTACACCTTC	TRBJ1-2	-	-	TRBV7-2
CATSRDTRSPYNEQFF	TGTGCCACCAGCAGAGACACTAGGTCCCCCTACAATGAGCAGTTCTTC	TRBJ2-1	-	few	TRBV15
CASSTTSGNQETQYF	TGTGCCAGCAGCACGACTAGCGGGAACCAAGAGACCCAGTACTTC	TRBJ2-5	TRBD2	-	TRBV9
CATRLEGTYNEQFF	TGTGCCACGCGACTTGAAGGAACCTACAATGAGCAGTTCTTC	TRBJ2-1	-	medium-sized	TRBV2
CASTGAGRGIYGYTF	TGTGCCAGCACTGGTGCAGGGAGGGGTATCTATGGCTACACCTTC	TRBJ1-2	-	-	TRBV28
CASSLVAGRSEQFF	TGTGCCAGCAGTTTGGTAGCGGGACGGAGTGAGCAGTTCTTC	TRBJ2-1	TRBD2	-	TRBV27
CASNYDRGGTEAFF	TGTGCCAGCAACTATGACAGGGGGGGGACTGAAGCTTTCTTT	TRBJ1-1	TRBD1	-	TRBV13
CASSPLLTGNTEAFF	TGTGCCAGCTCACCCCTATTGACAGGGAACACTGAAGCTTTCTTT	TRBJ1-1	-	-	TRBV18
CASRVTSGGIHNEQFF	TGTGCCAGTAGGGTGACTAGCGGGGGGATACACAATGAGCAGTTCTTC	TRBJ2-1	TRBD2	-	TRBV19
CASSGGAYETQYF	TGTGCCAGCAGCGGGGGGGCCTACGAGACCCAGTACTTC	TRBJ2-5	-	-	TRBV7-3
CASSPIGTDTQYF	TGCGCCAGCAGCCCTATAGGCACAGATACGCAGTATTTT	TRBJ2-3	-	few	TRBV4-1